The T cell receptor (beta chain) under discussion was sequenced for a study of T cells in Graves' hyperthyroidism and ophthalmopathy. Across the study: Peripheral blood was obtained at initial diagnosis, preceding any treatment. Whole-study results and caveats: Blood also carried most thyroid clonotypes expanded above 0.001. Ophthalmopathy was model-predicted a median roughly 6.2 months pre-onset.

This clonotype was recorded at least ten times. The antigen is not known. RNA transcripts provided the source from which TCR beta CDR3 regions were amplified. The HTBI primer set drove a first-round RT-PCR of the TCR CDR3. TCRdb reanalysed the multiplex PCR reads using MiXCR and keeps one entry per CDR3 protein. This sample has 300,000 to 400,000 distinct CDR3 sequences; 11% to 15% occur once, and the top ten carry about 26%. Sequenced sample: blood. The sequence was collected from a woman in her 30s with Graves' hyperthyroidism.

In DNA, the CDR3 is TGTGCCAGCAGTGAACGGACCCTGAATCAAGAGACCCAGTACTTC. Its protein product is CASSERTLNQETQYF. The rearrangement uses TRBV6-1 and TRBJ2-5; D gene ambiguous. The CDR3 has 15 amino acids. CDR1 is MNHNS, CDR2 SASEGT, per germline. V dropped 2 bases and J dropped 2 bases, with 12 bases sitting between them.